Only a few counts were recorded for the clone carrying this TCR beta chain. This record comes from a study of T cells after yellow fever vaccination. Study results and limitations: Clonotypes appearing in both CD4 and CD8 compartments existed, and their share was small. Weaker in magnitude, the secondary response showed a faster peak on day 5 versus 15. The booster saw the reappearance of most primary-vaccination clones (around 95% CD4, almost 90% CD8).

Conversion of TCR transcripts into cDNA relied on 5'RACE template switching, which added a universal primer site and UMIs. TCRdb redid the calling of the 5' RACE reads with MiXCR, one entry per CDR3 protein. The repertoire holds some 96,000 distinct CDR3 sequences, with 7.5% to 10% as singletons. Germline V gives CDR1 MNHEY, CDR2 SVGEGT. CDR3 size: 13 residues. The germline V and J ends were trimmed by 8 bases and 0 bases, with 10 bases remaining between them. This receptor was identified in a man aged 18 to 35 who received the YFV17D yellow fever vaccine. This chain links TRBV6-2 or TRBV6-3 with TRBJ1-2; no firm D call. The sequenced sample was CD8+ T cells not binding an NS4B(214-222) dextramer, sorted from PBMCs, obtained roughly 14 days after the first yellow fever vaccination. The CDR3 protein is CASWTLANYGYTF. For the CDR3, the DNA is TGTGCCAGCTGGACGCTAGCTAACTATGGCTACACCTTC.